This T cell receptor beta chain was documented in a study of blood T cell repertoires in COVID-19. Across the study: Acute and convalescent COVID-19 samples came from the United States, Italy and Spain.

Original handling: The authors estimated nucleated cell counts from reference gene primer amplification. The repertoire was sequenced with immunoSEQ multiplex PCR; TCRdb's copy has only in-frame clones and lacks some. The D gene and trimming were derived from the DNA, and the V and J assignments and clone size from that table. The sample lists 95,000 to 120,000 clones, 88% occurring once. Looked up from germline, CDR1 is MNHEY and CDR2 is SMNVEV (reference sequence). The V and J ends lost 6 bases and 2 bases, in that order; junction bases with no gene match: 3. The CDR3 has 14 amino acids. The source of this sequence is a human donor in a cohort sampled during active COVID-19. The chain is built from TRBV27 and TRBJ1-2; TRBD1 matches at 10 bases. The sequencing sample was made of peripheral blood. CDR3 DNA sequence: TGTGCCAGCAGGGGGACAGGGGCCAACTATGGCTACACCTTC. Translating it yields CASRGTGANYGYTF.